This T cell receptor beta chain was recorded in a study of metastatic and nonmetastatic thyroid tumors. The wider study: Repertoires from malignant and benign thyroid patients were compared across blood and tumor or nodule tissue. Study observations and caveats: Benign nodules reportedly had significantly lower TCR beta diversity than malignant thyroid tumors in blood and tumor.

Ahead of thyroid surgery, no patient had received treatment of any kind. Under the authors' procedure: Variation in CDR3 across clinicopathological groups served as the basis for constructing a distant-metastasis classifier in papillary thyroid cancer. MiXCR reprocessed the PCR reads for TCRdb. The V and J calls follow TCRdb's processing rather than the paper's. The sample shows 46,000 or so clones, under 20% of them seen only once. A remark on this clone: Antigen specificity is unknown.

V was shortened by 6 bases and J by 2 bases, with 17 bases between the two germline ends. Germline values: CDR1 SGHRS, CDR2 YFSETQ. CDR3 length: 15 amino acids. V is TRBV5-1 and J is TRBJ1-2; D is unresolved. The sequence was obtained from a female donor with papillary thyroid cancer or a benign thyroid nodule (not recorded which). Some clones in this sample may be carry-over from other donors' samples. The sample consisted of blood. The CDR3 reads CASMSASTPNYGYTF. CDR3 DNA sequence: TGCGCCAGCATGTCGGCATCAACCCCGAACTATGGCTACACCTTC.